This passage covers 9 T cell receptor beta chains from one sample sequenced in a study of cytomegalovirus exposure and HLA in healthy donors. Primers for the PCR totalled 60 Vbeta and 13 Jbeta. Clones were sequenced by immunoSEQ multiplex PCR, and TCRdb holds only the in-frame ones, with some missing. The sample shows fewer than 200,000 clones, approximately 84% of them seen only once. Sequenced: PBMCs. The source is a man under 40 in good health and CMV-seronegative.

This rearrangement joins TRBV13 to TRBJ2-5; D is uncertain. The V end lost 5 bases, the J end lost 3 bases, and 13 bases lay between the germline ends. Per germline, CDR1 PRHDT and CDR2 FYEKMQ (reference sequence). CDR3 length: 14 amino acids. DNA for the CDR3: TGTGCCAGCAGCCCACCCTTAGCAGAAGAGACCCAGTACTTC. Protein product: CASSPPLAEETQYF. Using reference TRBV13 and TRBJ2-5 for the parts outside the CDR3, the full variable domain is AAGVIQSPRHLIKEKRETATLKCYPIPRHDTVYWYQQGPGQDPQFLISFYEKMQSDKGSIPDRFSAQQFSDYHSELNMSSLELGDSALYFCASSPPLAEETQYFGPGTRLLVL.

The chain uses TRBV27 and TRBJ2-7; D perhaps matches TRBD1 (6 bases). V gave up 5 bases and J gave up 0 bases, with 14 bases separating them. Germline V gene data show CDR1 as MNHEY and CDR2 as SMNVEV (reference sequence). The CDR3 totals 15 residues. CDR3 amino acids: CASSPLRTASYEQYF. CDR3 DNA: TGTGCCAGCAGTCCCCTCAGGACAGCCTCCTACGAGCAGTACTTC.

This rearrangement joins TRBV19 to TRBJ2-7, with 8 bases fitting TRBD1. The germline V gene has CDR1 LNHDA and CDR2 SQIVND (reference sequence). The junction had 10 bases not matched to a gene; V was cut back by 4 bases and J by 5 bases. The CDR3 runs 15 residues. Written as DNA, the CDR3 is TGTGCCAGTAGTAACCGGGACAGGCCCCCGGACGAGCAGTACTTC. The encoded protein is CASSNRDRPPDEQYF. Based on the CDR3 plus reference TRBV19 and TRBJ2-7, the full variable domain is DGGITQSPKYLFRKEGQNVTLSCEQNLNHDAMYWYRQDPGQGLRLIYYSQIVNDFQKGDIAEGYSVSREKKESFPLTVTSAQKNPTAFYLCASSNRDRPPDEQYFGPGTRLTVT.

The DNA for the CDR3 is TGTGCCAGCAGGCAAAATACAGGGGGTGGAACTGAAGCTTTCTTT. Its translation: CASRQNTGGGTEAFF. The chain links TRBV6-5 to TRBJ1-1, with 8 bases lining up with TRBD1. The CDR3 sequence is 15 residues long. The germline gives CDR1 MNHEY, CDR2 SVGAGI. V was clipped by 6 bases and J by 5 bases; unmatched bases: 11.

This chain connects TRBV5-1 to TRBJ2-2; unclear D gene. The CDR3 runs to 15 residues. Trimming left V 2 bases short and J 2 bases short, with 10 bases between. The germline CDR1 and CDR2 sequences are SGHRS and YFSETQ. CDR3 sequence: CASSFEQPNTGELFF. The CDR3 DNA is TGCGCCAGCAGCTTTGAACAGCCAAACACCGGGGAGCTGTTTTTT.

The sample holds one count of this clone. V gene TRBV27 combines with J gene TRBJ1-1; no clear D gene. The V end was cut by 10 bases, the J end by 7 bases, with 19 bases between. Germline V gives CDR1 MNHEY, CDR2 SMNVEV (reference sequence). This CDR3 region has 13 residues. The CDR3 nucleotides read TGTGCCACCCAGCCCGTAATACCGGGTGAAGCTTTCTTT. Encoded protein: CATQPVIPGEAFF.

This clone came up a few times. At the DNA level, this CDR3 is encoded by other sequences in the same sample as well. The J gene is TRBJ2-7, the V gene TRBV30, with D perhaps TRBD1 (6 bases). V shed 1 base and J shed 2 bases, with 9 bases lying between them. Per germline, CDR1 GTSNPN and CDR2 SVGIG (reference sequence). The CDR3 totals 13 residues. The CDR3 sequence: CAWSASGAYEQYF. In DNA form, the CDR3 reads TGTGCCTGGAGTGCATCAGGGGCCTACGAGCAGTACTTC. Filled out from reference TRBV30 and TRBJ2-7, the complete variable domain reads SQTIHQWPATLVQPVGSPLSLECTVEGTSNPNLYWYRQAAGRGLQLLFYSVGIGQISSEVPQNLSASRPQDRQFILSSKKLLLSDSGFYLCAWSASGAYEQYFGPGTRLTVT.

The genes are TRBV7-2 and TRBJ2-7, with 7 bases lining up with TRBD1. J gave up 0 bases and V 5 bases, and 7 bases lay outside the gene matches. Germline V gene data show CDR1 as SGHTA and CDR2 as FQGNSA. The CDR3 has 15 residues. In DNA form, the CDR3 reads TGTGCCAGCAGCCATGACAGGGACCCCTCCTACGAGCAGTACTTC. It encodes CASSHDRDPSYEQYF.

This rearrangement joins TRBV18 to TRBJ1-5; 11 bases line up with TRBD1. J was trimmed by 6 bases and V by 4 bases; bases with no gene match: 5. The CDR3 is 15 residues long. Germline V CDR1 and CDR2: KGHSH, LQKENI. The chain's CDR3 is CASSLPGQGGQPQHF. In nucleotides, the CDR3 is TGTGCCAGCTCACTACCGGGACAGGGGGGTCAGCCCCAGCATTTT.